This T cell receptor (beta chain) came from a study of graft-versus-host responses after intestinal transplantation. Study-wide background: Anti-thymocyte globulin served as induction for all recipients, who then took tacrolimus and steroids for three to four years.

On this clone: The antigen is unknown.

Trimming took off 5 bases at V and 1 base at J, with 9 bases between the two ends. This CDR3 comprises 13 residues. In germline, CDR1 is KGHSH, CDR2 LQKENI. The method was immunoSEQ multiplex PCR; TCRdb's version includes in-frame clones alone and lacks a portion of them. The repertoire has 96,000 or so clones, roughly 90% of them found once; the top ten carry around 0.18%. This sequence was found in a human donor who received an intestinal transplant. The genes are TRBV18 and TRBJ2-7; no reliable D call. The sequencing used unstimulated CD4+ T cells sorted from spleen or lymph node cells, collected before intestinal transplant. CDR3 residues: CASSSEISYEQYF. As DNA, the CDR3 is TGTGCCAGCTCATCTGAGATATCCTACGAGCAGTACTTC. Together with reference TRBV18 and TRBJ2-7, the CDR3 gives the full variable domain: NAGVMQNPRHLVRRRGQEARLRCSPMKGHSHVYWYRQLPEEGLKFMVYLQKENIIDESGMPKERFSAEFPKEGPSILRIQQVVRGDSAAYFCASSSEISYEQYFGPGTRLTVT.